This T cell receptor beta chain was documented in a study of shared clonotypes between healthy human individuals. Samples underwent the assay at deep level. Libraries were prepared by immunoSEQ multiplex PCR; TCRdb keeps only in-frame clonotypes and omits some of them. The repertoire holds 2 million to 2.5 million clones, with roughly 95% as singletons. A single count supports this clone. The CDR3 runs to 16 residues. Germline lookup yields CDR1 SGHNT and CDR2 YYREEE (reference sequence). V lost 5 bases, J lost 2 bases, and 19 bases lay in between. The sequencing sample was made of naive CD4+ T cells sorted from blood. Noted subset: CD45RA+ positively selected. The chain recombines TRBV5-4 with TRBJ2-5; tentative D call: TRBD2 (6 bases). This clonotype originated in a man younger than 35 in good health. In DNA, the CDR3 is TGTGCCAGCAGTTACGCCGGGAGAGAGATTCAAGAGACCCAGTACTTC. This sequence encodes CASSYAGREIQETQYF.